A selection of T cell receptor beta chains follows, all from one sample in a study of blood T cell repertoires in COVID-19. The method was immunoSEQ multiplex PCR; TCRdb's version includes in-frame clones alone and lacks a portion of them. The table lists over 130,000 clones, 60% to 85% of them singletons, with approximately 5% in the top ten. Sequencing input: peripheral blood. These receptors were collected from an elderly woman with active or convalescent COVID-19. Each CDR3 is given with its conserved first and last residue. Each record gives: V gene, J gene, D gene, clone size, CDR3 protein, CDR3 DNA. D genes are given only for firm matches. Size values are once, few and many counts, or a class for expanded clones, and some rows have none.

>TRBV4-1|TRBJ1-2|-|-
CASSQAEGYPNYGYTF
TGCGCCAGCAGCCAAGCCGAGGGTTACCCTAACTATGGCTACACCTTC
>TRBV5-1|TRBJ1-3|-|few
CASSSFSGNTIYF
TGCGCCAGCAGCTCTTTCTCTGGAAACACCATATATTTT
>TRBV5-1|TRBJ2-5|-|-
CASSPGMQETQYF
TGCGCCAGCAGCCCGGGAATGCAAGAGACCCAGTACTTC
>TRBV6-5|TRBJ2-5|TRBD1|few
CASSLDRPGKETQYF
TGTGCCAGCAGTCTGGACAGGCCCGGAAAAGAGACCCAGTACTTC
>TRBV19|TRBJ1-1|-|-
CASSTRGKTEAFF
TGTGCCAGTAGTACCAGGGGAAAGACTGAAGCTTTCTTT
>TRBV5-1|TRBJ1-5|-|-
CASSLEPVYSNQPQHF
TGCGCCAGCAGCTTGGAACCAGTATATAGCAATCAGCCCCAGCATTTT
>TRBV6-4|TRBJ1-4|-|-
CASSDRGSLPLFF
TGTGCCAGCAGTGACAGGGGCAGTTTGCCACTGTTTTTT
>TRBV14|TRBJ1-1|-|once
CASSHNSGNTEAFF
TGTGCCAGCAGCCACAACAGCGGTAACACTGAAGCTTTCTTT
>TRBV19|TRBJ1-6|TRBD1|-
CASSATGYRNSPLHF
TGTGCCAGTAGTGCGACAGGGTATAGGAATTCACCCCTCCACTTT
>TRBV5-1|TRBJ2-3|-|-
CASSVDSLTDTQYF
TGCGCCAGCAGCGTTGACAGTCTCACAGATACGCAGTATTTT
>TRBV2|TRBJ2-4|-|-
CASSEKVSGLSGAKNIQYF
TGTGCCAGCAGTGAGAAGGTGTCAGGGTTGTCGGGAGCCAAAAACATTCAGTACTTC
>TRBV7-8|TRBJ1-2|-|-
CASSLENGRGGYTF
TGTGCCAGCAGCTTAGAAAATGGGAGGGGTGGCTACACCTTC
>TRBV4-2|TRBJ1-6|-|-
CASSQDQGLRSPLHF
TGTGCCAGCAGCCAAGACCAGGGTTTGCGATCACCCCTCCACTTT
>TRBV18|TRBJ2-2|-|-
CASSPQGNTGELFF
TGTGCCAGCTCACCGCAGGGGAACACCGGGGAGCTGTTTTTT
>TRBV5-6|TRBJ1-3|-|-
CASSLSKGYGNTIYF
TGTGCCAGCAGCTTATCCAAGGGGTATGGAAACACCATATATTTT
>TRBV28|TRBJ1-2|-|few
CASSSGGYGYTF
TGTGCCAGCAGCTCTGGAGGGTATGGCTACACCTTC
>TRBV23-1|TRBJ1-2|-|-
CASSQGRSYGYTF
TGCGCCAGCAGTCAAGGCAGATCCTATGGCTACACCTTC
>TRBV5-1|TRBJ1-1|TRBD1|once
CASRTGSLGNTEAFF
TGCGCCAGCAGGACAGGGAGTTTGGGGAACACTGAAGCTTTCTTT
>TRBV30|TRBJ2-2|-|-
CAWGASATGELFF
TGTGCCTGGGGGGCTAGCGCCACCGGGGAGCTGTTTTTT
>TRBV11-2|TRBJ1-1|-|-
CASSLDGGRTEAFF
TGTGCCAGCAGCTTAGATGGGGGCCGTACTGAAGCTTTCTTT
>TRBV6-1|TRBJ1-2|-|-
CASSEARTQRFRYGYTF
TGTGCCAGCAGTGAAGCTAGGACTCAGCGATTTCGCTATGGCTACACCTTC
>TRBV6-5|TRBJ1-1|-|-
CASSYRSPGTEAFF
TGTGCCAGCAGTTACAGGTCCCCAGGCACTGAAGCTTTCTTT
>TRBV19|TRBJ2-1|TRBD1|-
CASRWDRSNEQFF
TGTGCCAGTAGGTGGGACAGAAGTAATGAGCAGTTCTTC
>TRBV5-4|TRBJ2-2|TRBD2|few
CASSKAGAAWRGAGELFF
TGTGCCAGCAGCAAAGCGGGGGCGGCTTGGAGGGGAGCCGGGGAGCTGTTTTTT
>TRBV18|TRBJ2-7|TRBD2|-
CASSPTSGGGTLKYEQYF
TGTGCCAGCTCACCGACTAGCGGGGGGGGTACCCTTAAGTACGAGCAGTACTTC
>TRBV7-9|TRBJ2-3|-|-
CASKRRGVTDTQYF
TGTGCCAGCAAAAGGCGGGGTGTCACAGATACGCAGTATTTT
>TRBV19|TRBJ1-1|-|-
CASIEAGGANTEAFF
TGTGCCAGTATCGAAGCGGGGGGGGCGAACACTGAAGCTTTCTTT
>TRBV30|TRBJ1-6|-|few
CAWSPQTGVANSPLHF
TGTGCCTGGAGTCCCCAGACAGGAGTGGCTAATTCACCCCTCCACTTT
>TRBV6-1|TRBJ2-5|TRBD2|-
CASSEGGGQETQYF
TGTGCCAGCAGTGAGGGCGGGGGGCAAGAGACCCAGTACTTC
>TRBV9|TRBJ2-1|TRBD2|-
CASSVVDGAGGQNEQFF
TGTGCCAGCAGCGTAGTCGACGGGGCGGGGGGCCAAAATGAGCAGTTCTTC
>TRBV27|TRBJ1-4|TRBD1|-
CASRLLTGAGEKLFF
TGTGCCAGCAGGCTACTCACAGGGGCCGGCGAAAAACTGTTTTTT
>TRBV20-1|TRBJ1-2|-|-
CSASSFGGSNYGYTF
TGCAGTGCTAGTTCCTTTGGGGGGAGCAACTATGGCTACACCTTC
>TRBV2|TRBJ2-3|-|-
CASSEALRTSTDTQYF
TGTGCCAGCAGTGAAGCGCTTAGGACTAGCACAGATACGCAGTATTTT
>TRBV7-2|TRBJ2-2|TRBD1|-
CASSLDRTGAGELFF
TGTGCCAGCAGCTTAGATCGGACAGGGGCCGGGGAGCTGTTTTTT
>TRBV28|TRBJ2-2|TRBD2|-
CASSFGRGATGELFF
TGTGCCAGCAGTTTCGGGCGGGGGGCCACCGGGGAGCTGTTTTTT
>TRBV27|TRBJ1-5|TRBD1|-
CASSSGTGNQPQHF
TGTGCCAGCAGCTCCGGGACAGGGAATCAGCCCCAGCATTTT
>TRBV7-3|TRBJ2-1|TRBD1|-
CASSPKPGTGGRLEQFF
TGTGCCAGCAGCCCAAAGCCCGGGACAGGGGGCCGGCTTGAGCAGTTCTTC
>TRBV9|TRBJ2-7|-|many
CASSAQGSASEQYF
TGTGCCAGCAGCGCCCAAGGCAGCGCTAGCGAGCAGTACTTC
>TRBV7-2|TRBJ2-5|-|-
CASSSRPPGLLETQYF
TGTGCCAGCAGCAGTCGACCGCCGGGACTCCTTGAGACCCAGTACTTC
>TRBV3-1/TRBV3-2|TRBJ2-7|-|-
CASSQTGYEQYF
TGTGCCAGCAGCCAAACGGGGTACGAGCAGTACTTC
>TRBV7-6|TRBJ2-7|TRBD1|once
CASSQGGQGSWQQYF
TGTGCCAGCAGCCAAGGAGGACAGGGGAGTTGGCAGCAGTACTTC
>TRBV7-9|TRBJ1-3|-|-
CASTPVSPSGNTIYF
TGTGCCAGCACCCCCGTCTCCCCGTCTGGAAACACCATATATTTT
>TRBV27|TRBJ1-5|-|-
CASGTGQAQPQHF
TGTGCCAGCGGGACTGGACAAGCACAGCCCCAGCATTTT
>TRBV7-9|TRBJ2-1|TRBD1|-
CASSSWTGRNEQFF
TGTGCCAGCAGCTCCTGGACAGGGCGGAATGAGCAGTTCTTC
>TRBV5-6|TRBJ2-6|TRBD1|-
CASSLDRAGANVLTF
TGTGCCAGCAGCCTGGACAGGGCTGGGGCCAACGTCCTGACTTTC
>TRBV5-8|TRBJ1-4|-|-
CASSDLAGHGEKLFF
TGTGCCAGCAGCGACTTGGCGGGGCACGGTGAAAAACTGTTTTTT
>TRBV5-1|TRBJ2-2|-|-
CASSLGSIAGTGELFF
TGCGCCAGCAGCTTGGGGTCAATCGCGGGCACCGGGGAGCTGTTTTTT
>TRBV18|TRBJ1-3|-|-
CASSPTTSSGNTIYF
TGTGCCAGCTCACCTACTACATCCTCTGGAAACACCATATATTTT
>TRBV6-2/TRBV6-3|TRBJ2-3|-|-
CASSYRGASTDTQYF
TGTGCCAGCAGTTATCGCGGGGCTAGCACAGATACGCAGTATTTT
>TRBV30|TRBJ1-6|TRBD1|-
CAWSPGQGFSPLHF
TGTGCCTGGAGTCCGGGACAGGGATTTTCACCCCTCCACTTT
>TRBV5-1|TRBJ1-1|TRBD1|-
CASSTGQMNTEAFF
TGCGCCAGCAGTACGGGACAGATGAACACTGAAGCTTTCTTT